This T cell receptor (beta chain) stems from a study of T cells in tumors after PD-1 blockade. Study background: A subset received ongoing vismodegib 150 mg daily alongside anti-PD-1 therapy.

The CDR3 contains 15 residues. The germline gives CDR1 LGHNA, CDR2 YNFKEQ. The trim removed 0 bases at V and 6 bases at J, leaving 5 bases unmatched. The table came from immunoSEQ multiplex PCR; TCRdb's copy has only in-frame clones and leaves some out. In the table there are about 10,000 clones, around 63% of which are singletons. The source of this sequence is a human donor with basal cell carcinoma. This chain uses TRBV4-2 with TRBJ2-7; 10 bases align to TRBD2. The material sequenced was tumor tissue, taken after anti-PD-1 treatment. The CDR3 DNA is TGTGCCAGCAGCCAAGAGGGGGCTAGCGGGAGCGAGCAGTACTTC. Protein: CASSQEGASGSEQYF.